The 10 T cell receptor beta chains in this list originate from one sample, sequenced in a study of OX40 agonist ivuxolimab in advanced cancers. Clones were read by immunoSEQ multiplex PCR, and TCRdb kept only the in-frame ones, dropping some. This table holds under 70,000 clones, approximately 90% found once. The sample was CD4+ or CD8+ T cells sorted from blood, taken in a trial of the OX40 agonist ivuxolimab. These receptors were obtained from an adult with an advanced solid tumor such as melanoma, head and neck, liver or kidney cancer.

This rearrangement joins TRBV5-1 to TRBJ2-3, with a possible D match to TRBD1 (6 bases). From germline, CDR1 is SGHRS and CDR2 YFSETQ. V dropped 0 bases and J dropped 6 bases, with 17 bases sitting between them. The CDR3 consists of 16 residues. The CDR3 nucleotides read TGCGCCAGCAGCTTGGCCCGGCAGGGGAGTTCGGATACGCAGTATTTT. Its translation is CASSLARQGSSDTQYF.

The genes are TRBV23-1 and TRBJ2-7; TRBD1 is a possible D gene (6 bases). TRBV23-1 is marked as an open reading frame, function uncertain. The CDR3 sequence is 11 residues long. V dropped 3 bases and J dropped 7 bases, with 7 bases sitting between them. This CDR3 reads CASSHRGEQYF. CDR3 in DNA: TGCGCCAGCAGTCATAGGGGGGAGCAGTACTTC.

CDR3: CASSAKWTGVSGNTIYF. Here the CDR3 DNA reads TGTGCCAGCAGTGCGAAATGGACAGGAGTCTCTGGAAACACCATATATTTT. This chain uses TRBV6-1 with TRBJ1-3, with TRBD1 matching over 7 bases. The CDR3 is made up of 17 amino acids. Germline loops: CDR1 MNHNS, CDR2 SASEGT. The V segment lost 4 bases and the J segment 0 bases; nucleotides outside the gene matches: 9.

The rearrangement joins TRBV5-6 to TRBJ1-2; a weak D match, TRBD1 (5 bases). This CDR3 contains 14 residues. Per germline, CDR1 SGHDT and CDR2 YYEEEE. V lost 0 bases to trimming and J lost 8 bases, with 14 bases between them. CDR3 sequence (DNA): TGTGCCAGCAGCTTGGGTGTTACCAAGGGGGGCTACACCTTC. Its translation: CASSLGVTKGGYTF. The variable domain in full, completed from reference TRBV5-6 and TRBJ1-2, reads DAGVTQSPTHLIKTRGQQVTLRCSPKSGHDTVSWYQQALGQGPQFIFQYYEEEERQRGNFPDRFSGHQFPNYSSELNVNALLLGDSALYLCASSLGVTKGGYTFGSGTRLTVV.

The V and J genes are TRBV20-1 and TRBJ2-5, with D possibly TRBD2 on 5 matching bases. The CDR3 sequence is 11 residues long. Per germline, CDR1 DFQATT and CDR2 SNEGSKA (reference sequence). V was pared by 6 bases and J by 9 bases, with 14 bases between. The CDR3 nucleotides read TGCAGTGCGACCCCCCGGGGTGCCCAGTACTTC. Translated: CSATPRGAQYF.

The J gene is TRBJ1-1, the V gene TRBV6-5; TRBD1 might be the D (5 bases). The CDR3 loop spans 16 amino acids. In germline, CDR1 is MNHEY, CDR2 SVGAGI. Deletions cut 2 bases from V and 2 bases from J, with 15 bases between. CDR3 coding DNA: TGTGCCAGCAGTTACAGCCCAGGGATAGGTAACACTGAAGCTTTCTTT. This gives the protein CASSYSPGIGNTEAFF.

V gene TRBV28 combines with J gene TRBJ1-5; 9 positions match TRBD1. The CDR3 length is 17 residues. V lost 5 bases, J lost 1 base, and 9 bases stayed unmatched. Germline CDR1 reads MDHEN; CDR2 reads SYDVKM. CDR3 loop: CASSIVTGGASNQPQHF. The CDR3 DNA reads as TGTGCCAGCAGTATCGTAACAGGGGGCGCGAGCAATCAGCCCCAGCATTTT.

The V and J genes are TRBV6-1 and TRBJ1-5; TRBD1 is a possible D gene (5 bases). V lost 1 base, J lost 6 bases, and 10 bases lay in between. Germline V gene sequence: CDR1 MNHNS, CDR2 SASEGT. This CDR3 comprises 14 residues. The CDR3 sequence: CASSEVGDGQPQHF. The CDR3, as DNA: TGTGCCAGCAGTGAAGTGGGGGACGGTCAGCCCCAGCATTTT.

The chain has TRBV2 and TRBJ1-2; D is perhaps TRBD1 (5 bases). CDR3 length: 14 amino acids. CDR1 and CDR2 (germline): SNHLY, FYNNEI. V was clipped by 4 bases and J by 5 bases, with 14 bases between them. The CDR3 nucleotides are TGTGCCAGCAGTGCCGGACAAGTCTGGTATGGCTACACCTTC. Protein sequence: CASSAGQVWYGYTF.

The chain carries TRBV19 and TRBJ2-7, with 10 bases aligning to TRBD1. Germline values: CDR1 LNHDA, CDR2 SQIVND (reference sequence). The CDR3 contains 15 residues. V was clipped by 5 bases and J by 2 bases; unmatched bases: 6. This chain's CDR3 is CASSPGTGATYEQYF. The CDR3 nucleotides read TGTGCCAGTAGTCCCGGGACAGGGGCGACCTACGAGCAGTACTTC.